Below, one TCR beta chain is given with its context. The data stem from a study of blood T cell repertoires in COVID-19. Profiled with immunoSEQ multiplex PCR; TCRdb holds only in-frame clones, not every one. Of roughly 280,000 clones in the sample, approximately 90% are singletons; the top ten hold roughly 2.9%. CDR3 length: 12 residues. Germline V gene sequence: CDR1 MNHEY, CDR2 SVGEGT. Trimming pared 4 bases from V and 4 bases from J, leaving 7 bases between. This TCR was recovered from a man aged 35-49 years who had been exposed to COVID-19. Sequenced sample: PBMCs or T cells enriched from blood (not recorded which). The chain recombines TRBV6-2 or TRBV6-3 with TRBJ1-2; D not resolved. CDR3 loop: CASSSPVYGYTF. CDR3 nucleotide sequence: TGTGCCAGCAGTTCTCCCGTCTATGGCTACACCTTC.